Detailed here is one T cell receptor beta chain. The antigen remains undetermined. This specimen comes from a study of cytomegalovirus exposure and HLA in healthy donors. Findings and caveats of the study: Solely CMV serostatus was available to characterize immune exposure. A missense variant in DCLRE1C was later tied to TCR beta V- and J-gene trimming.

PCR was performed using 60 Vbeta and 13 Jbeta primers. Clones were sequenced by immunoSEQ multiplex PCR, and TCRdb holds only the in-frame ones, with some missing. The data show about 100,000 clones, with 81% seen just once and roughly 4% held by the top ten. The CDR3 contains 16 residues. V gave up 4 bases and J gave up 0 bases, with 17 bases separating them. In germline, CDR1 is SGHRS, CDR2 YFSETQ. The V call is TRBV5-1, the J call TRBJ2-7; TRBD2 might be the D (6 bases). The receptor was derived from a woman in her seventies in good health and CMV-seropositive. The sample consisted of PBMCs. The CDR3 protein is CASSPTGSGSSYEQYF. CDR3 bases: TGCGCCAGCAGCCCGACCGGGAGCGGAAGCTCCTACGAGCAGTACTTC.